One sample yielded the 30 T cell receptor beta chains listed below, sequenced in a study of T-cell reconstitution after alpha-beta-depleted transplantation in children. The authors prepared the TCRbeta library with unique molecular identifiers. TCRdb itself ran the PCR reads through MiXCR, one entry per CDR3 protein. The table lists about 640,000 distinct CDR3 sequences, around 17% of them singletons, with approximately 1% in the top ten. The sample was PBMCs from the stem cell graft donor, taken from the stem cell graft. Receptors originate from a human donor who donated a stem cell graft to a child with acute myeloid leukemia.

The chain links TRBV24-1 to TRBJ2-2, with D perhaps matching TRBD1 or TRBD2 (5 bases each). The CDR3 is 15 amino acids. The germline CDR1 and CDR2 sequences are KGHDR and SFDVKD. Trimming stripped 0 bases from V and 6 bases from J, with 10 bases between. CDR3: CATSDLFRDPGELFF. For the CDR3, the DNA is TGTGCCACCAGTGATTTGTTCAGGGACCCCGGGGAGCTGTTTTTT.

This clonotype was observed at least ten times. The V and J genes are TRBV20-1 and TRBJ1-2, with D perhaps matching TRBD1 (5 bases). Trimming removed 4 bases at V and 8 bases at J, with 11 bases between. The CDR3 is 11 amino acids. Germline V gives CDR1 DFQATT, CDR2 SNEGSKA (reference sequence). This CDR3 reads CSAMGVGGYTF. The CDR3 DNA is TGCAGTGCTATGGGGGTAGGGGGCTACACCTTC.

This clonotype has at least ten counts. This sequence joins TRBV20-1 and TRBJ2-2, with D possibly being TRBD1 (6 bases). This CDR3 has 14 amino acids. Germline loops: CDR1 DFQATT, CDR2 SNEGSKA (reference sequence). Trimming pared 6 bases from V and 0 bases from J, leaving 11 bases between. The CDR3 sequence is CSARRTANTGELFF. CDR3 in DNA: TGCAGTGCCCGCCGGACAGCGAACACCGGGGAGCTGTTTTTT.

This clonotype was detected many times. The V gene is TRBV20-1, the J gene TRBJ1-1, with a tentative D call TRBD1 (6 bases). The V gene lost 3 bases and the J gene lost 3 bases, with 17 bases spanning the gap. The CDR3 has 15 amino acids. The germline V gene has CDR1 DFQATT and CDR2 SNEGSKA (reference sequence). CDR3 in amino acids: CSASGLRAGDTEAFF. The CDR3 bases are TGCAGTGCTAGCGGACTAAGGGCAGGGGACACTGAAGCTTTCTTT.

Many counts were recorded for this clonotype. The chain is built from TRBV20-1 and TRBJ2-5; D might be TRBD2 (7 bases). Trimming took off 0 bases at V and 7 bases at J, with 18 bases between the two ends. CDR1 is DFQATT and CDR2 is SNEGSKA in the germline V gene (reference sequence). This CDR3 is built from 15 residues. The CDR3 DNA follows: TGCAGTGCTAGAGACCGACAGGATGGGGGGGGGACCCAGTACTTC. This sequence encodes CSARDRQDGGGTQYF.

The CDR3, as DNA: TGCGCCAGCAGCCCCAGGACATCGAACACCGGGGAGCTGTTTTTT. It yields the protein CASSPRTSNTGELFF. The rearrangement joins TRBV5-1 to TRBJ2-2, with TRBD1 as a possible D gene (5 bases). The CDR3 loop spans 15 amino acids. With 4 bases removed from V and 0 bases from J, the gap between germline ends came to 10 bases. Germline V lookup: CDR1 SGHRS, CDR2 YFSETQ.

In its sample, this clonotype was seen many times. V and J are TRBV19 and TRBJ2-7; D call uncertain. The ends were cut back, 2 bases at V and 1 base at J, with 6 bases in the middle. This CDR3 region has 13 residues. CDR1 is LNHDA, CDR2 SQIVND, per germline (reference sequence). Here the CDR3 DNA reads TGTGCCAGTAGTATACCGGGTTCCTACGAGCAGTACTTC. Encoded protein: CASSIPGSYEQYF.

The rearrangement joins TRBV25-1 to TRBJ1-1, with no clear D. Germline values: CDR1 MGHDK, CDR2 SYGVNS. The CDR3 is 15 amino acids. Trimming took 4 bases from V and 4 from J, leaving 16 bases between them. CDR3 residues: CASSARTGPGTEAFF. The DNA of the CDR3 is TGTGCCAGCAGTGCCCGGACTGGGCCTGGCACTGAAGCTTTCTTT.

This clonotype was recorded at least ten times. CDR3 protein: CRVGQMNTEAFF. The CDR3 DNA follows: TGCAGGGTCGGGCAGATGAACACTGAAGCTTTCTTT. The genes are TRBV20-1 and TRBJ1-1; no reliable D call. The CDR3 length is 12 residues. Germline assignment: CDR1 DFQATT and CDR2 SNEGSKA (reference sequence).

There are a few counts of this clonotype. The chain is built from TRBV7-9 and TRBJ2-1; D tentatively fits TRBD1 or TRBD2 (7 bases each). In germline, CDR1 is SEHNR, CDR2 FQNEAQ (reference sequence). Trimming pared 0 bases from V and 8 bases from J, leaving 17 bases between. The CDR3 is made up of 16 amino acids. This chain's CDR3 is CASSLAGGGRFHEQFF. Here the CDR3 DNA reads TGTGCCAGCAGCTTAGCGGGAGGGGGCCGGTTCCATGAGCAGTTCTTC.

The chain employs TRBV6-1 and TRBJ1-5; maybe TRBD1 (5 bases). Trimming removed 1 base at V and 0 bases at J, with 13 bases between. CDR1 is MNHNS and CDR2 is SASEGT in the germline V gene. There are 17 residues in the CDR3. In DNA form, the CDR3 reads TGTGCCAGCAGTGAAGACAGAGGACAAAGTAGCAATCAGCCCCAGCATTTT. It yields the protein CASSEDRGQSSNQPQHF.

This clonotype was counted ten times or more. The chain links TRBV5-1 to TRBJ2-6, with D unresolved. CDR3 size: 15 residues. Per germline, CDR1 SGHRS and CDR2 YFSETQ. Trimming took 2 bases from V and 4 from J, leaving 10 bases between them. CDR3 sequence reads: CASSLNEPGANVLTF. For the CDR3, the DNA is TGCGCCAGCAGCTTAAACGAGCCCGGGGCCAACGTCCTGACTTTC. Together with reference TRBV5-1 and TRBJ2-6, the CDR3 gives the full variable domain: KAGVTQTPRYLIKTRGQQVTLSCSPISGHRSVSWYQQTPGQGLQFLFEYFSETQRNKGNFPGRFSGRQFSNSRSEMNVSTLELGDSALYLCASSLNEPGANVLTFGAGSRLTVL.

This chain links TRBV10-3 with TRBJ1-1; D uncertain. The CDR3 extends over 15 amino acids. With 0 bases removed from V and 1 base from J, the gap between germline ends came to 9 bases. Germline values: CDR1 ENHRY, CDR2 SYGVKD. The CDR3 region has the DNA TGTGCCATCAGTGAGTCGAGTTATGGGAACACTGAAGCTTTCTTT. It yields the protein CAISESSYGNTEAFF.

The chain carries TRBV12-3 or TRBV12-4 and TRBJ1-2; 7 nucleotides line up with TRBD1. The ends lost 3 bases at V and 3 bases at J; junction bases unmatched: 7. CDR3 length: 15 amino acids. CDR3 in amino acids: CASSFSGGGYYGYTF. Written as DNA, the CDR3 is TGTGCCAGCAGTTTCTCAGGGGGAGGATACTATGGCTACACCTTC.

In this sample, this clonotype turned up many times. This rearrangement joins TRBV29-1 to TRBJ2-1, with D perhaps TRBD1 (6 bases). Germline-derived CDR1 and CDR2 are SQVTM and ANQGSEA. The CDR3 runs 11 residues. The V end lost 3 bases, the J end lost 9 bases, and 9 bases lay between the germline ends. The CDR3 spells CSVEMDSEQFF. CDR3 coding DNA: TGCAGCGTTGAGATGGACAGTGAGCAGTTCTTC.

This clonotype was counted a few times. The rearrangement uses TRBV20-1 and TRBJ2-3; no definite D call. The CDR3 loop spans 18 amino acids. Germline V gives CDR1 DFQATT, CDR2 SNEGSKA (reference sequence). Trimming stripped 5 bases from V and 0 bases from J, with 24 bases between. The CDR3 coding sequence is TGCAGTGCTCCACCGCCCAGTGCCCTTATGTTTAGCACAGATACGCAGTATTTT. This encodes CSAPPPSALMFSTDTQYF.

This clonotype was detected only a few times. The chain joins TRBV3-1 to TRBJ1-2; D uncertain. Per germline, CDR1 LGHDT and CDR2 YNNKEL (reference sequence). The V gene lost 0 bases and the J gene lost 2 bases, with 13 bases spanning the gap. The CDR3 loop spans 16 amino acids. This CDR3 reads CASSQDGEERNYGYTF. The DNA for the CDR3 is TGTGCCAGCAGCCAAGATGGCGAGGAGAGGAACTATGGCTACACCTTC.

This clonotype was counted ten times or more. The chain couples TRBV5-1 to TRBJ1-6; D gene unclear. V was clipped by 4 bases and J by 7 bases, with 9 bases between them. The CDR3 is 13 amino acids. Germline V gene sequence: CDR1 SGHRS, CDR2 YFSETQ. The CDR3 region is CASSGMMNSPLHF. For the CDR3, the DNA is TGCGCCAGCAGCGGGATGATGAATTCACCCCTCCACTTT.

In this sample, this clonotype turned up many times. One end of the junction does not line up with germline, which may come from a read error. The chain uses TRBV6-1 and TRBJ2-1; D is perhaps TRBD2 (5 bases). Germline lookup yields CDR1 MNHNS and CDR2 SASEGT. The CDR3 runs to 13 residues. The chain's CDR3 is CASTGRVGGLWVF. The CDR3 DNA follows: TGTGCCAGCACTGGACGGGTAGGCGGGTTGTGGGTCTTC.

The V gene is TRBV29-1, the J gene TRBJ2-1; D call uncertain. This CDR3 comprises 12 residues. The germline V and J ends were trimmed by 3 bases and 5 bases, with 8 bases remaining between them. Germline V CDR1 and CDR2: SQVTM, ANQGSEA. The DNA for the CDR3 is TGCAGCGTTGATGTACAGCACAATGAGCAGTTCTTC. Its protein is CSVDVQHNEQFF.

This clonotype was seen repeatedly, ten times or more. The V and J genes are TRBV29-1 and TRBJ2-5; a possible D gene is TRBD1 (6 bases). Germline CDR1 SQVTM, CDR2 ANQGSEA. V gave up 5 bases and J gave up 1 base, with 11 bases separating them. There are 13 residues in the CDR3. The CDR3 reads CSVLTGGQETQYF. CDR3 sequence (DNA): TGCAGCGTTCTGACAGGCGGCCAAGAGACCCAGTACTTC.

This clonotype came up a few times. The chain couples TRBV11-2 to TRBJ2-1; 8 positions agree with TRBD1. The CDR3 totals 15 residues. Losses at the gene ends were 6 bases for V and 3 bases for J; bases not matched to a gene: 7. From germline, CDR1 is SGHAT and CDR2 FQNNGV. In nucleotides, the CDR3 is TGTGCCAGCAGACCGGGGACAGGAGTCTACAATGAGCAGTTCTTC. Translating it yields CASRPGTGVYNEQFF.

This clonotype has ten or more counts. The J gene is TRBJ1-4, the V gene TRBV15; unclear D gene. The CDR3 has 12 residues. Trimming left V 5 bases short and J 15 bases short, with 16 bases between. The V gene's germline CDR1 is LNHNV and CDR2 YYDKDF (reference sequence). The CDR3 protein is CATSYLRGPVFF. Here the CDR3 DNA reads TGTGCCACCAGCTACTTAAGAGGACCGGTGTTTTTT.

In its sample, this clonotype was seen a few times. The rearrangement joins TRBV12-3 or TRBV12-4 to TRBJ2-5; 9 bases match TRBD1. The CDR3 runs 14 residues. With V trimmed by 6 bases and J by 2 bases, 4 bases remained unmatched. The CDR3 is CASRRQGGQETQYF. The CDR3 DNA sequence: TGTGCCAGCAGGAGACAGGGGGGACAAGAGACCCAGTACTTC.

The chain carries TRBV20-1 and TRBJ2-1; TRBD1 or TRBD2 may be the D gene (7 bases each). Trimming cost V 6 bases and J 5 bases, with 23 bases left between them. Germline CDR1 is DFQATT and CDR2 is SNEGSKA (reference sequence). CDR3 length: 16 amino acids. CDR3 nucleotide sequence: TGCAGTGCCCCCCCAGGGGGGGCGATTTTAAACAATGAGCAGTTCTTC. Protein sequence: CSAPPGGAILNNEQFF.

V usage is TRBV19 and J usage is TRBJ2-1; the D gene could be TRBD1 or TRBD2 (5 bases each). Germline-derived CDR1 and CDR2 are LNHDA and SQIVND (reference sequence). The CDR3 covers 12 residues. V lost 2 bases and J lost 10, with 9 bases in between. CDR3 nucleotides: TGTGCCAGTAGTATACCCGGGGACGAGCAGTTCTTC. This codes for CASSIPGDEQFF.

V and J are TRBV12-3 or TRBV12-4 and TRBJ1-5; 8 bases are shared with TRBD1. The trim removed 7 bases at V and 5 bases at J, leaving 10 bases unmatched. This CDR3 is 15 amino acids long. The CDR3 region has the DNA TGTGCCAGCACCTCGGGACAGGTTGTGGATCAGCCCCAGCATTTT. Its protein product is CASTSGQVVDQPQHF.

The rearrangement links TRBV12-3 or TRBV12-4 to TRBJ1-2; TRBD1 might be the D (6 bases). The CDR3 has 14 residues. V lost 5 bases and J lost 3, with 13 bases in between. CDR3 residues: CASSPGTTDYGYTF. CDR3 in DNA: TGTGCCAGCAGTCCCGGGACAACCGACTATGGCTACACCTTC.

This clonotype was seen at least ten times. This CDR3 is CATSDFGPAGVEDTQYF. The DNA for the CDR3 is TGTGCCACCAGTGATTTCGGCCCAGCGGGGGTCGAGGATACGCAGTATTTT. The chain recombines TRBV24-1 with TRBJ2-3; 8 nucleotides agree with TRBD2. This CDR3 is built from 17 residues. With 1 base clipped from V and 6 bases from J, the junction kept 11 bases outside the gene matches. The germline CDR1 and CDR2 sequences are KGHDR and SFDVKD.

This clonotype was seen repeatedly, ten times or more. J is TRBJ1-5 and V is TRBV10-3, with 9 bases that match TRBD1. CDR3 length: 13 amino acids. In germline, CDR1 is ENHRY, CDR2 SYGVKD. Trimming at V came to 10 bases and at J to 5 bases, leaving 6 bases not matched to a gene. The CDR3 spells CATGQGRYQPQHF. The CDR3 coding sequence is TGTGCCACCGGACAGGGGCGTTATCAGCCCCAGCATTTT.